This TCR beta chain appears in the sequencing data of a study of cytomegalovirus exposure and HLA in healthy donors. At the level of the study: Within the Caucasian-associated ancestry cluster were around four fifths of the 300 to 450 genotyped donors.

Germline V gene sequence: CDR1 LNHDA, CDR2 SQIVND (reference sequence). Trimming cost V 2 bases and J 5 bases, with 15 bases left between them. The length of the CDR3 is 15 residues. Use of 60 Vbeta and 13 Jbeta primers characterized the PCR. Clones were sequenced by immunoSEQ multiplex PCR, and TCRdb holds only the in-frame ones, with some missing. Recorded here are about 170,000 clones; the top ten clones represent 0.79%. A word on this clone: Its antigen is currently unknown.

Broader study findings: The listing of 150 to 200 TCR beta chains classed them as cytomegalovirus-associated.

Each donor's status was that of a healthy bone marrow donor. The gene calls are TRBV19 and TRBJ1-2; the D is unclear. This TCR was sampled from a woman aged 18-30 years in good health and CMV-seropositive. The sample comprised PBMCs. The DNA for the CDR3 is TGTGCCAGTAGTATACGGCGGCCCGGATGGTATGGCTACACCTTC. It is translated as CASSIRRPGWYGYTF. The variable domain in full, completed from reference TRBV19 and TRBJ1-2, reads DGGITQSPKYLFRKEGQNVTLSCEQNLNHDAMYWYRQDPGQGLRLIYYSQIVNDFQKGDIAEGYSVSREKKESFPLTVTSAQKNPTAFYLCASSIRRPGWYGYTFGSGTRLTVV.